This TCR beta chain comes out of a study of blood T cell repertoires in COVID-19. Overall study context: From T cells, B-cell-depleted T cells, or PBMCs came the material, which was cDNA or gDNA.

As handled by the study authors: Amplification of reference gene primers was used by the study to estimate nucleated cell counts. Assay: immunoSEQ multiplex PCR; the TCRdb copy retains only in-frame clones and omits some. From that table come the V and J calls and clone size; the DNA was used to work out D and trimming. The repertoire holds around 140,000 clones, with roughly four fifths as singletons. Trimming took 3 bases from V and 3 from J; bases not matched to a gene: 4. Per germline, CDR1 MNHEY and CDR2 SVGAGI. The CDR3 length is 14 residues. Concerning this clone itself: The same CDR3 also results from other DNA sequences found in this sample.

The sequencing sample was made of peripheral blood. V is TRBV6-5 and J is TRBJ1-1; the match to TRBD1 covers 7 bases. The receptor comes from a human donor with acute or convalescent COVID-19. The donor label of this sample is uncertain. CDR3: CASSYSRGDTEAFF. The CDR3 nucleotides read TGTGCCAGCAGTTATTCCAGGGGGGACACTGAAGCTTTCTTT.